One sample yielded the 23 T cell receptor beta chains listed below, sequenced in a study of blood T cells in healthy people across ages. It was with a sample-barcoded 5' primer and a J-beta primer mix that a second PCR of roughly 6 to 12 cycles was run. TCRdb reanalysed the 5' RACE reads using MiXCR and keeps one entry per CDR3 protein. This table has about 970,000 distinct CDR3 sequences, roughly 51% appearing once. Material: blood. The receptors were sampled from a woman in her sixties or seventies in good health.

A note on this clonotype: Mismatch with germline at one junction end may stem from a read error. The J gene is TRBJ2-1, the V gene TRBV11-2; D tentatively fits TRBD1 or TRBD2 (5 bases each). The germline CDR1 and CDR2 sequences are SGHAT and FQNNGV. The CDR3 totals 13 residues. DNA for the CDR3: TGCGCCAGCAGAGGGGATACCTACAATGAGCAGTTCTTC. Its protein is CASRGDTYNEQFF. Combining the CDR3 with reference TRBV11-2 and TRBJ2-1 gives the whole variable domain EAGVAQSPRYKIIEKRQSVAFWCNPISGHATLYWYQQILGQGPKLLIQFQNNGVVDDSQLPKDRFSAERLKGVDSTLKIQPAKLEDSAVYLCASRGDTYNEQFFGPGTRLTVL.

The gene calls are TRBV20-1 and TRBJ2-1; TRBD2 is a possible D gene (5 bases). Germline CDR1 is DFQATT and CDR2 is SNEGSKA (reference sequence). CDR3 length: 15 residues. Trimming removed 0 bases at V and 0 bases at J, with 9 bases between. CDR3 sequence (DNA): TGCAGTGCTAGAGATTCGGGGAGCTCCTACAATGAGCAGTTCTTC. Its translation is CSARDSGSSYNEQFF.

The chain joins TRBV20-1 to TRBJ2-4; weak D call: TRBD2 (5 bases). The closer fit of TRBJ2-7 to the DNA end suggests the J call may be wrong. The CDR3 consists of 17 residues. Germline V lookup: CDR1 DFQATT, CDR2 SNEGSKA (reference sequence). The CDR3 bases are TGCAGTGCTAGTCGAATAGTGGGAGACCATTTTTCCTACGAGCAGTACTTC. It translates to CSASRIVGDHFSYEQYF.

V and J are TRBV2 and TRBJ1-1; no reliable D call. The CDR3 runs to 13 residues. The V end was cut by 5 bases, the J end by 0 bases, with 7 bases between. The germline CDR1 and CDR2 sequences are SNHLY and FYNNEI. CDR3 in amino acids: CASSMTVNTEAFF. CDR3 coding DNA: TGTGCCAGCAGTATGACGGTGAACACTGAAGCTTTCTTT.

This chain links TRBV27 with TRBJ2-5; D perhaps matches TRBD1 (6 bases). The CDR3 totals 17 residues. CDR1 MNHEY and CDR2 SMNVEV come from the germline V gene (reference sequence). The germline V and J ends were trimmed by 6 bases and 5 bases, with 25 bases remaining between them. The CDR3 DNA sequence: TGTGCCAGCAGACGATCTTCCCGGGACAATCGGAGGGAGACCCAGTACTTC. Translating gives CASRRSSRDNRRETQYF.

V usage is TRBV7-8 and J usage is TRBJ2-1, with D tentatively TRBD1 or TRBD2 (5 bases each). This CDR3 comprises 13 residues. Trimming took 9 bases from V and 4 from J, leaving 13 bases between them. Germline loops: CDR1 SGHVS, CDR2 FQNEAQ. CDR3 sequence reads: CASGTEWYNEQFF. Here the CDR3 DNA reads TGTGCCAGTGGGACGGAGTGGTACAATGAGCAGTTCTTC.

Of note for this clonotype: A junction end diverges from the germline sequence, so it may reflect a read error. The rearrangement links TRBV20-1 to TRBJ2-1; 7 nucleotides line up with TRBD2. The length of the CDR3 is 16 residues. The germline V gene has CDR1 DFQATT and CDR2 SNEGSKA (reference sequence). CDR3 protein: CSARDGLAETYDEQFF. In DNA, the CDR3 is TGCAGTGCTAGAGATGGGCTAGCGGAGACCTACGATGAGCAGTTCTTC.

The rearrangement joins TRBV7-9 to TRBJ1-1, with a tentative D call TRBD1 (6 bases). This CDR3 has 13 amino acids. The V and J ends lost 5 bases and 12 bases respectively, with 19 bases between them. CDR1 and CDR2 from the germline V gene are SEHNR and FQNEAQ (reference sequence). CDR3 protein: CASSRSQGFGSFF. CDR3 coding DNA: TGTGCCAGCAGCAGGAGCCAGGGGTTTGGATCTTTCTTT.

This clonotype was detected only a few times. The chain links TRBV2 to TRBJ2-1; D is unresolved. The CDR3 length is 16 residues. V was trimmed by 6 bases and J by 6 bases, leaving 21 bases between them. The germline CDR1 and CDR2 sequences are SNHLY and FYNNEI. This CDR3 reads CASRESDTPKGNEQFF. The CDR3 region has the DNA TGTGCCAGCAGAGAGTCAGACACACCAAAAGGCAATGAGCAGTTCTTC.

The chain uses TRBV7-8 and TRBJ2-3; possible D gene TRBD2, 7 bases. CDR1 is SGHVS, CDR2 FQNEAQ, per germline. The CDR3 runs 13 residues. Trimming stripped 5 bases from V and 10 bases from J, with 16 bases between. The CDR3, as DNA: TGTGCCAGCAGCCTAGGGGGACGGGGGGCGCAGTATTTT. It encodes CASSLGGRGAQYF.

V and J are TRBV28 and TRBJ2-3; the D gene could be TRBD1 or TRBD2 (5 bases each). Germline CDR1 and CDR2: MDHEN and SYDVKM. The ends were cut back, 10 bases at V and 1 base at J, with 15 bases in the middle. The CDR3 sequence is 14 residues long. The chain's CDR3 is CATRDGVRTDTQYF. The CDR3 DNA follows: TGTGCCACCCGGGACGGAGTGCGCACAGATACGCAGTATTTT.

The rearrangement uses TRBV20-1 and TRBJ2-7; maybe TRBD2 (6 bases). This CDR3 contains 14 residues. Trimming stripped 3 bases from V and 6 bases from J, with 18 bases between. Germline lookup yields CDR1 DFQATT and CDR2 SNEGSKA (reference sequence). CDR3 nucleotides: TGCAGTGCTAGTGGGGACTTAGACAGTCTCGAGCAGTACTTC. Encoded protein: CSASGDLDSLEQYF.

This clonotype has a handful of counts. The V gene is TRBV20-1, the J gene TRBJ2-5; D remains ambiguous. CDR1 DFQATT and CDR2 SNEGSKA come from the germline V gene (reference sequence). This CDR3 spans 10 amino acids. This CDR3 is CSALKETQYF. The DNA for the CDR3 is TGCAGCGCTCTCAAAGAGACCCAGTACTTC.

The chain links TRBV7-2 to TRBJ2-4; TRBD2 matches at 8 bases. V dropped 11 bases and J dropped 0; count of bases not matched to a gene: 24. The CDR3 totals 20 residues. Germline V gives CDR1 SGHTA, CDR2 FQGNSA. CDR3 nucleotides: TGTGCCTCCACACCCTACTTAATCAGCGGGAGAGAACTAGCCAAAAACATTCAGTACTTC. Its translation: CASTPYLISGRELAKNIQYF.

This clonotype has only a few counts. The CDR3 DNA reads TGCGCCAGCAGCCAACTCACAGGGCGTACTGGGGCCAACGTCCTGACTTTC. It specifies CASSQLTGRTGANVLTF. This chain connects TRBV4-3 to TRBJ2-6, with a tentative D call TRBD1 (6 bases). Germline values: CDR1 LGHNA, CDR2 YSLEER. V was shortened by 2 bases and J by 2 bases, with 13 bases between the two germline ends. The CDR3 has 17 residues.

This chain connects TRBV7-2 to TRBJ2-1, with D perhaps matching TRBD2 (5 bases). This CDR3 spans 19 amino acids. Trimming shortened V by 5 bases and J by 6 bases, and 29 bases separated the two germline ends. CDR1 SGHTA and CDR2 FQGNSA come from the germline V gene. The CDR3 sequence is CASSPSHFRVARARNEQFF. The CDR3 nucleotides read TGTGCCAGCAGCCCGTCCCATTTCCGAGTGGCGAGGGCCCGCAATGAGCAGTTCTTC.

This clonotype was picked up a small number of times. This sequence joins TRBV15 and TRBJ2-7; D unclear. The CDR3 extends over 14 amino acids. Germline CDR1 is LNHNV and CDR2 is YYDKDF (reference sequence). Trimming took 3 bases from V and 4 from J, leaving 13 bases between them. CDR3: CATSRDLSEYEQYF. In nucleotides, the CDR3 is TGTGCCACCAGCAGGGACCTGTCAGAATACGAGCAGTACTTC.

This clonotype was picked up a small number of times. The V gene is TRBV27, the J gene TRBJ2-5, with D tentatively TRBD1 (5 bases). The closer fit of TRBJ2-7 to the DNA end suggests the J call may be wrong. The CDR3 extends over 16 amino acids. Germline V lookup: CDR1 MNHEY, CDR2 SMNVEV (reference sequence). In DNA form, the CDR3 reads TGTGCCAGCAGTCCCCAAGGGCTCCAGGGATCCTACGAGCAGTACTTC. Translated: CASSPQGLQGSYEQYF.

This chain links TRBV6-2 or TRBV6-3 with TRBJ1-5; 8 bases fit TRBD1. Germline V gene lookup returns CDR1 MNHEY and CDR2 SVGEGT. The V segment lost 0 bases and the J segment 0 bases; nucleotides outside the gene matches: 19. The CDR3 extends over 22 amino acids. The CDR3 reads CASSYSTVVWGTGHYSNQPQHF. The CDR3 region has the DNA TGTGCCAGCAGTTACTCCACAGTGGTCTGGGGGACAGGACATTATAGCAATCAGCCCCAGCATTTT.

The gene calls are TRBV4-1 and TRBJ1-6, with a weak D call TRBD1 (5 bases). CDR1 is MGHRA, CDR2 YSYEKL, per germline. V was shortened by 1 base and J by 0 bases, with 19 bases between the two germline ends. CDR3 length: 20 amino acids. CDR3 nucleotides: TGCGCCAGCAGCCAAGCCGGGGGGTTCCGGGGCAGCTCCTATAATTCACCCCTCCACTTT. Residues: CASSQAGGFRGSSYNSPLHF.

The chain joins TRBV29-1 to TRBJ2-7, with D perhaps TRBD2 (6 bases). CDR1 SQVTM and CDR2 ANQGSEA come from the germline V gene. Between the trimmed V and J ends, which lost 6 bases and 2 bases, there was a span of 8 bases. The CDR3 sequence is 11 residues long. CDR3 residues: CSVTSPYEQYF. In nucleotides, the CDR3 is TGCAGCGTCACTAGCCCCTACGAGCAGTACTTC.

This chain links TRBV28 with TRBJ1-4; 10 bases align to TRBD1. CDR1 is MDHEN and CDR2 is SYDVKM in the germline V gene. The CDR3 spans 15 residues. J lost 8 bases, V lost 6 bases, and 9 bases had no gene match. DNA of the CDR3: TGTGCCAGCAGACCCCGGACAGGGGGGAAGGAAAAACTGTTTTTT. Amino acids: CASRPRTGGKEKLFF.

In DNA, the CDR3 is TGCGCCAGCAGCTTGGAGGCATACTCCTACAATGAGCAGTTCTTC. Amino acid sequence: CASSLEAYSYNEQFF. The chain combines TRBV5-1 with TRBJ2-1; no reliable D call. The CDR3 loop spans 15 amino acids. V was clipped by 0 bases and J by 0 bases, with 7 bases between them. Germline V gene sequence: CDR1 SGHRS, CDR2 YFSETQ. Supplemented by reference TRBV5-1 and TRBJ2-1, the full variable domain reads KAGVTQTPRYLIKTRGQQVTLSCSPISGHRSVSWYQQTPGQGLQFLFEYFSETQRNKGNFPGRFSGRQFSNSRSEMNVSTLELGDSALYLCASSLEAYSYNEQFFGPGTRLTVL.